This T cell receptor beta chain was observed in a study of T cells in localized non-small cell lung cancer. This clone was picked up one time. Trimming pared 7 bases from V and 5 bases from J, leaving 11 bases between. CDR1 and CDR2 (germline): KGHSH, LQKENI. CDR3 length: 12 residues. The method was immunoSEQ multiplex PCR; TCRdb's version includes in-frame clones alone and lacks a portion of them. The sample yields almost 20,000 clones, over 75% seen once. The chain uses TRBV18 and TRBJ2-5, with D tentatively TRBD2 (6 bases). The sequence derives from a man aged 35 to 69 with stage I lung adenocarcinoma. The sequencing used peripheral blood, collected before any cancer treatment. Here the CDR3 reads CASYRERETQYF. CDR3 sequence (DNA): TGTGCCAGCTATCGGGAGCGGGAGACCCAGTACTTC.